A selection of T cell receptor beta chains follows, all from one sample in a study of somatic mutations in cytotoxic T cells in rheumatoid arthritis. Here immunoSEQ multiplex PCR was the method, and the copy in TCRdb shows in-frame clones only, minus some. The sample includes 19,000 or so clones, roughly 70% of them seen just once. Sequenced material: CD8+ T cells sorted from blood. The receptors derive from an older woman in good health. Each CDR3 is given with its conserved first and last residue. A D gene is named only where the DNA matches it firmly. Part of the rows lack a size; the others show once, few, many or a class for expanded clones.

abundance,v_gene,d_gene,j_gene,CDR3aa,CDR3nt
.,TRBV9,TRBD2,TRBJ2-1,CASSTRLGSGAGNEQFF,TGTGCCAGCAGCACTCGGCTTGGTAGCGGGGCAGGCAATGAGCAGTTCTTC
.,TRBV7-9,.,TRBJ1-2,CASSLGTGNGYGYTF,TGTGCCAGCAGCTTAGGAACAGGGAACGGCTATGGCTACACCTTC
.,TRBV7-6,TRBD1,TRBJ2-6,CASSFPPGQGNSGANVLTF,TGTGCCAGCAGCTTTCCCCCGGGACAGGGGAACTCTGGGGCCAACGTCCTGACTTTC
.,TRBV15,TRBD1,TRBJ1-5,CATKDRGGNQPQHF,TGTGCCACCAAAGACAGGGGGGGCAATCAGCCCCAGCATTTT
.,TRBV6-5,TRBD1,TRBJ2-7,CASSYRGQVDEQYF,TGTGCCAGCAGTTACCGTGGACAGGTAGACGAGCAGTACTTC
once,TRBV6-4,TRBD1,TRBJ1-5,CASSEGTGGQPQHF,TGTGCCAGCAGTGAAGGGACAGGGGGGCAGCCCCAGCATTTT
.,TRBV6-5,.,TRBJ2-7,CASRRAYSSYEQYF,TGTGCCAGCAGGAGGGCCTATAGCTCCTACGAGCAGTACTTC
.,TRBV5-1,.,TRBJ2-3,CASSFGTASTDTQYF,TGCGCCAGCAGCTTTGGGACGGCTAGCACAGATACGCAGTATTTT
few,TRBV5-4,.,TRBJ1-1,CASRGAGGLTEAFF,TGTGCCAGCCGGGGGGCCGGGGGGCTCACTGAAGCTTTCTTT
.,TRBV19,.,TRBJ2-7,CASSMGSLTEQYF,TGTGCCAGTAGTATGGGGAGCCTTACGGAGCAGTACTTC
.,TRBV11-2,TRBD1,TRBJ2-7,CASSSGGQVDEQYF,TGTGCCAGCAGCTCCGGGGGACAGGTTGACGAGCAGTACTTC
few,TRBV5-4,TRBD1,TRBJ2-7,CASSPDRGSYEQYF,TGTGCCAGCAGCCCAGACAGGGGTTCCTACGAGCAGTACTTC
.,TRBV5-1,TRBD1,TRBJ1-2,CASSLLTGDDGYTF,TGCGCCAGCAGCTTGCTGACAGGGGATGATGGCTACACCTTC
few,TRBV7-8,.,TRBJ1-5,CASSPPWRQNQPQHF,TGTGCCAGCAGCCCGCCGTGGCGGCAGAATCAGCCCCAGCATTTT
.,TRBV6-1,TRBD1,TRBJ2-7,CATSPGQGPREQYF,TGTGCCACCTCTCCGGGACAGGGTCCCCGGGAGCAGTACTTC
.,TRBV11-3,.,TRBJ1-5,CASRRWTRGNQPQHF,TGTGCCAGCCGAAGATGGACTCGGGGCAATCAGCCCCAGCATTTT
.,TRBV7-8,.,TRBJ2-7,CASSLVAGSPSLYEQYF,TGTGCCAGCAGCTTAGTAGCAGGGTCTCCCAGCCTCTACGAGCAGTACTTC
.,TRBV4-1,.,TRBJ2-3,CASSQAARSSDTQYF,TGCGCCAGCAGCCAAGCGGCTAGATCATCAGATACGCAGTATTTT
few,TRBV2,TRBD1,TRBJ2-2,CATLDRQKLFF,TGTGCCACTCTGGACAGGCAAAAGCTGTTTTTT
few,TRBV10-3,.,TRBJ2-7,CAIGGDSYEQYF,TGTGCCATCGGAGGGGACTCCTACGAGCAGTACTTC
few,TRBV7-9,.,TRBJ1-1,CASSPPRASEAFF,TGTGCCAGCAGCCCCCCCAGGGCGTCTGAAGCTTTCTTT
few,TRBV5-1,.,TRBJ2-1,CASSRTRNEQFF,TGCGCCAGCAGCCGAACCCGCAATGAGCAGTTCTTC
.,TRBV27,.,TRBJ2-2,CASTGRGSNANTGELFF,TGTGCCAGCACGGGACGGGGTAGCAACGCGAACACCGGGGAGCTGTTTTTT
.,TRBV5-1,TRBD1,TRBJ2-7,CASSLDWTGSYEQYF,TGCGCCAGCAGCTTGGATTGGACAGGGTCCTACGAGCAGTACTTC
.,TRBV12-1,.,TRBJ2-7,CASSSSYPHEQYF,TGTGCCAGCAGCTCCTCTTACCCCCACGAGCAGTACTTC
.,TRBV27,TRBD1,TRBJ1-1,CASSPQGAGTEAFF,TGTGCCAGCAGTCCACAGGGGGCGGGCACTGAAGCTTTCTTT
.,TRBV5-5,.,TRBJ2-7,CASSPDLPYEQYF,TGTGCCAGCAGCCCCGATCTCCCCTACGAGCAGTACTTC
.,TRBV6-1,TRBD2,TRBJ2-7,CASSESGTRYEQYF,TGTGCCAGCAGTGAAAGCGGGACTAGATACGAGCAGTACTTC
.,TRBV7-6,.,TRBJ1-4,CASRGAGSNEKLFF,TGTGCCAGCAGAGGGGCAGGGTCTAATGAAAAACTGTTTTTT
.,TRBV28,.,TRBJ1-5,CASSFRISNQPQHF,TGTGCCAGCAGTTTCAGGATCAGCAATCAGCCCCAGCATTTT
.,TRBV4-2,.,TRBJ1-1,CASSFDLNTEAFF,TGTGCCAGCAGCTTCGACTTGAACACTGAAGCTTTCTTT
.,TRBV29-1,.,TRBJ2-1,CSATWAEYNEQFF,TGCAGCGCCACCTGGGCCGAATACAATGAGCAGTTCTTC
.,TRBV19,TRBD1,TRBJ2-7,CASSSARDRETPKSYEQYF,TGTGCCAGTAGTAGCGCCCGGGACAGGGAAACCCCGAAATCCTACGAGCAGTACTTC
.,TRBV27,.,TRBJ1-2,CASTQSGAGGYGYTF,TGTGCCAGCACCCAGTCTGGGGCTGGCGGCTATGGCTACACCTTC
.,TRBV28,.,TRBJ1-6,CASSFSGNGSPLHF,TGTGCCAGCAGTTTTTCAGGGAATGGGTCACCCCTCCACTTT
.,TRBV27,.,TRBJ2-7,CASSLGSPYEQYF,TGTGCCAGCAGTTTAGGCAGCCCCTACGAGCAGTACTTC
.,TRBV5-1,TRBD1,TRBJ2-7,CASSAGTAYEQYF,TGCGCCAGCAGCGCCGGGACAGCCTACGAGCAGTACTTC
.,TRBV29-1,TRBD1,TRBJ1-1,CSGNEQGVEAFF,TGCAGCGGCAACGAACAGGGGGTGGAGGCTTTCTTT
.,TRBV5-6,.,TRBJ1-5,CASSLGSGGQPQHF,TGTGCCAGCAGCTTGGGATCGGGGGGGCAGCCCCAGCATTTT
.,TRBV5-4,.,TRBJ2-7,CASSYLGGAIYEQYF,TGTGCCAGCAGCTACCTGGGGGGAGCGATCTACGAGCAGTACTTC
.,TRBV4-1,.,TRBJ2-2,CASSPRDSLNTGELFF,TGCGCCAGCAGTCCTCGCGACAGCCTGAACACCGGGGAGCTGTTTTTT
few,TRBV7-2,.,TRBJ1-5,CASSPVPWGASGNQPQHF,TGTGCCAGCAGCCCCGTCCCTTGGGGGGCATCGGGCAATCAGCCCCAGCATTTT
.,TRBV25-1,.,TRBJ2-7,CASSELREQYF,TGTGCCAGCAGTGAATTGAGGGAGCAGTACTTC
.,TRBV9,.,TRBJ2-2,CASSPHPGPRSGELFF,TGTGCCAGCAGCCCCCACCCGGGCCCCCGATCCGGGGAGCTGTTTTTT
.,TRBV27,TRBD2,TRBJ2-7,CATGLTSYEQYF,TGTGCCACGGGACTAACATCCTACGAGCAGTACTTC
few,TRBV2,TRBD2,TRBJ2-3,CASGRDGGSTDTQYF,TGTGCCAGTGGGAGGGACGGCGGTAGCACAGATACGCAGTATTTT
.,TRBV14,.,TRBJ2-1,CASSPPPRGGFDNEQFF,TGTGCCAGCAGCCCCCCCCCGCGAGGAGGGTTTGACAATGAGCAGTTCTTC
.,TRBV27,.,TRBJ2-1,CASSLGSSYNEQFF,TGTGCCAGCAGTTTAGGATCCTCCTACAATGAGCAGTTCTTC